The T cell receptor (beta chain) described here comes from a study of CD8 T cells in Susac syndrome. Reverse transcription of 0.5 to 1 ug RNA used random hexamers. The method of amplification for TCR beta CDR3 was immunoSEQ multiplex PCR, covering 54 Vbeta and 13 Jbeta. TCRdb re-called the immunoSEQ multiplex PCR reads with MiXCR, one entry per CDR3 protein. This table has 71,000 or so distinct CDR3 sequences, 90% to 95% appearing once. Trimming at V came to 1 base and at J to 4 bases, leaving 11 bases not matched to a gene. Germline V lookup: CDR1 LNHNV, CDR2 YYDKDF (reference sequence). There are 19 residues in the CDR3.

The specimen was CD4+ T cells from PBMCs. The TCR was taken from a human donor with Susac syndrome. The rearrangement uses TRBV15 and TRBJ2-2, with TRBD2 matching over 11 bases. DNA of the CDR3: TGTGCCACCAGCAGAGTCCCGACTAGCGGGGAACTGGCCACCGGGGAGCTGTTTTTT. Amino acid sequence: CATSRVPTSGELATGELFF.